Listed below are T cell receptor beta chains from one sample, sequenced in a study of identical twins. Each CDR3 protein is one row after TCRdb ran MiXCR on the 5' RACE reads. The sample lists hundreds of thousands of distinct CDR3 sequences, 18% occurring once. A further study also used this sample, focusing on T cells expressing NK-cell markers.

Material for sequencing was PBMCs. These receptors were collected from a young woman in good health. CDR3s include the opening cysteine and the closing phenylalanine or tryptophan. D genes are given only for firm matches.

v_call,d_call,j_call,cdr3_aa
TRBV20-1,TRBD2,TRBJ2-7,CSARRRAGGSYEQYF
TRBV28,TRBD2,TRBJ2-3,CASSSSGLAVTDTQYF
TRBV6-5,NA,TRBJ2-7,CANPYLGPYF
TRBV20-1,TRBD2,TRBJ2-1,CSARDGREDYNEQFF
TRBV29-1,NA,TRBJ2-5,CSVGLGGQETQYF
TRBV20-1,TRBD2,TRBJ2-1,CSVSGLAGESYNEQFF
TRBV20-1,NA,TRBJ1-4,CSASSQGSSNEKLFF
TRBV6-1,TRBD1,TRBJ1-5,CASRTGTVSNQPQHF
TRBV30,NA,TRBJ2-7,CAWTGSYYEQYF
TRBV5-1,TRBD1,TRBJ2-1,CASSLDRGGEQFF
TRBV29-1,TRBD2,TRBJ2-7,CSVVAGSYEQYF
TRBV12-3/TRBV12-4,NA,TRBJ2-4,CASSLGLMGKNIQYF
TRBV5-1,NA,TRBJ2-2,CASTSWGNTGELFF
TRBV5-8,TRBD2,TRBJ2-3,CASSRTGTSGRTDTQYF
TRBV29-1,NA,TRBJ2-5,CSPVDVQETQYF
TRBV4-3,TRBD1,TRBJ2-7,CASSYLRTGSYEQYF
TRBV30,NA,TRBJ2-7,CAWRRPGHGSEQYF
TRBV29-1,NA,TRBJ1-2,CSVESGAAIGTF
TRBV20-1,NA,TRBJ2-7,CSASVGFQAYEQYF
TRBV5-8,TRBD2,TRBJ2-1,CASTGGLAAYNEQFF
TRBV9,TRBD2,TRBJ2-4,CASSAPGGGSKNIQYF